One and the same sample provided the 2 T cell receptor beta chains below, sequenced in a study of T cells in Graves' hyperthyroidism and ophthalmopathy. RNA transcripts served as the template for amplifying TCR beta CDR3 regions. During a first-round RT-PCR of the TCR CDR3, the HTBI primer set was used. Each CDR3 protein is one row after TCRdb ran MiXCR on the multiplex PCR reads. The sample records about 200,000 distinct CDR3 sequences, 18% being singletons. The sequenced sample was blood. These receptors came from a man between 35 and 55 years old with Graves' hyperthyroidism.

This clonotype was seen a few times. CDR3 nucleotides: TGCGCCAGCAGCCAAGAAGGGACAGAGATTTACGAGCAGTACTTC. Translating gives CASSQEGTEIYEQYF. The J gene is TRBJ2-7, the V gene TRBV4-1, with TRBD1 matching 7 bases. The germline V gene encodes CDR1 MGHRA and CDR2 YSYEKL. V dropped 0 bases and J dropped 4; count of bases not matched to a gene: 6. This CDR3 has 15 amino acids.

The V gene is TRBV3-1, the J gene TRBJ1-5; D not certain. The CDR3 is 12 residues long. Per the germline V gene, CDR1 is LGHDT and CDR2 is YNNKEL (reference sequence). Trimming took 0 bases from V and 6 from J, leaving 3 bases between them. Written as DNA, the CDR3 is TGTGCCAGCAGCCAAGATAGTCAGCCCCAGCATTTT. Residues: CASSQDSQPQHF.